This paragraph reports one T cell receptor beta chain. Its target is not known. The CDR3 contains 15 residues. In germline, CDR1 is LGHNA, CDR2 YSLEER. V shed 6 bases and J 3 bases; nucleotides not matched to a gene: 6. The donors were in the roughly 120-subject validation cohort, distinct from the 666-subject first cohort. The entry originates in a study of cytomegalovirus exposure and HLA in healthy donors. Points from the study as a whole: Many donors carried some public TCRs, although rarity characterized most TCR sequences.

Only in-frame clones appear in the TCRdb table, and some are missing; sequencing was by immunoSEQ multiplex PCR. This table holds approximately 160,000 clones, 90% to 97% found once. The receptor's source is a woman aged 18-35 years in good health and CMV-seronegative. The V and J genes are TRBV4-3 and TRBJ2-2; 8 bases line up with TRBD2. Specimen: PBMCs. The CDR3 DNA reads as TGCGCCAGCAGTGCGGGGGGCCAGTACACCGGGGAGCTGTTTTTT. It encodes CASSAGGQYTGELFF.